This T cell receptor (beta chain) stems from a study of blood T cell repertoires in COVID-19. Overall study: In each case, the material was cDNA or gDNA derived from T cells, B-cell-depleted T cells, or PBMCs.

Enrolled through a virtual design, the participants were between 18 and 89 years of age and came from some 25 US areas. Per the authors' pipeline: Estimation of nucleated cell counts was performed using reference gene primer amplification. Sequencing used immunoSEQ multiplex PCR; TCRdb keeps in-frame clones, though not all of them. The D gene and trimming were derived from the DNA, and the V and J assignments and clone size from that table. The sample includes around 150,000 clones, about 84% of them seen just once. This clone showed up just once. The CDR3 spans 21 residues. The germline V gene has CDR1 KGHDR and CDR2 SFDVKD. With 1 base removed from V and 2 bases from J, the gap between germline ends came to 26 bases.

Sequenced: PBMCs or T cells enriched from blood (not recorded which). This receptor was taken from a man aged 40-50 years who had recovered from COVID-19. The rearrangement links TRBV24-1 to TRBJ1-3; weak D call: TRBD1 (5 bases). The CDR3 protein is CATSDFKPGDQLYIAGNTIYF. The CDR3 DNA follows: TGTGCCACCAGTGATTTTAAGCCGGGGGACCAGCTGTACATCGCTGGAAACACCATATATTTT.